Here is one TCR beta chain with its context. Its recognized antigen is unknown. Within one base of it there is no much larger clone, and no base qualities were kept. The CDR3 regions of human TCRbeta chains were analyzed by immunosequencing. The published analysis was carried out like this. Repertoire TCRs were matched against a reference library of SARS-CoV-2-specific TCRs generated with the MIRA antigen-specificity platform. Breadth was defined as the fraction of unique TCRs that were SARS-CoV-2-associated. Depth was defined as the fraction of total T cells that were SARS-CoV-2-associated. Each spike-specific TCR was assigned to its reactive spike region and to a CD4 or CD8 class using the MIRA data. Log10-transformed breadth and depth values were compared by one-way ANOVA with Sidak's multiple comparisons tests. TCRdb provides this immuneACCESS table in a form limited to in-frame rearrangements. Some clones are lacking; in checked studies, under half of them reflect an unresolved V gene, and why the rest are absent is not known. V and J calls and clone size are as listed in that table; D and trimming were resolved from the DNA. In this sample the table shows around 140,000 clones, over 75% of which occur a single time. About 22% of the sample goes to the ten largest clones.

Including the terminal cysteine and phenylalanine, the CDR3 comprises 12 residues. Of all the DNA, just the CDR3 is kept, 36 bases in frame from base 1. Between the V and J ends, shortened by 1 base and 13 bases respectively, the junction contains 8 bases. CDR1 and CDR2 were assigned from the germline V gene as MNHEY and SVGEGT. The record originates from a study of T cell responses to AZD1222 COVID-19 vaccine (dated by TCRdb to the early 2020s). About the investigation overall: Because spike-specific TCR depth and breadth did not differ between the two schedules, AZD1222 recipients who got a second dose at roughly 4 weeks were pooled with those who got a second dose at roughly 12 weeks. A total of approximately 240 trial participants underwent TCR sequencing, of whom around 200 received two doses of AZD1222 and about 25 received two doses of the MenACWY control vaccine. Trial participants were enrolled by age into subgroups of 18-55, 56-69 and 70-plus years, and around 150, 28 and 57 TCR-sequenced participants, respectively, were included in these subgroups.

Reading the label with the study, this specimen's time point is: baseline before first vaccination. Samples from vaccinated people were obtained from the UK trials COV001 and COV002, which included a single-blind randomized controlled phase 2/3 trial of AZD1222 (ChAdOx1 nCoV-19) in healthy adults. For TCRbeta chain sequencing, PBMC samples from trial participants were taken at day 0 and at day 28 after the second dose. Broader findings and caveats from the paper: Nearly half of unique spike-specific TCRs reportedly recognized epitopes outside regions mutated in the B.1.351 and B.1.1.7 variants. Participants were mostly white British, with more females than males. The authors suggested clonal diversity may have been underestimated. Vaccine-associated CD4 TCRs spanned the whole spike protein, with dominant responses in regions 160-218 and 743-854. Conclusions about previously exposed vaccinees were limited because only 6 or 7 AZD1222 recipients were SARS-CoV-2 seropositive at baseline. In the small 56-69-year group, the increase in depth fell short of significance, most likely because of low power. A significant rise in spike-specific TCR breadth and depth was observed after two AZD1222 doses relative to day 0 and relative to MenACWY recipients. Because no samples from the day 14 peak response were available, repertoires could be characterized only after the peak T cell response.

Rearrangement joined TRBV6-2 or TRBV6-3 to TRBJ1-6; the D gene cannot be resolved reliably. The clonotype was recovered from an adult in good health. The sequenced sample was peripheral blood, obtained on day 0 of AZD1222 vaccination. The nucleotides read TGTGCCAGCAGTTACTTCGGGGTCCCCCTCCACTTT. It translates as CASSYFGVPLHF.